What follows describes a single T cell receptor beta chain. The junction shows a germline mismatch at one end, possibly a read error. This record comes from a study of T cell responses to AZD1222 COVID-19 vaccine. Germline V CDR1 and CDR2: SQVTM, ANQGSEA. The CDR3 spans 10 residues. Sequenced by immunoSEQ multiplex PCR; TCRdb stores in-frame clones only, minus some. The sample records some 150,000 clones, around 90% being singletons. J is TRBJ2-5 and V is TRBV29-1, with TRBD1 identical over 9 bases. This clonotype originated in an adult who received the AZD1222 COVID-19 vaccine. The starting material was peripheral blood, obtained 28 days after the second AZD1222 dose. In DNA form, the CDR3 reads TGCAGCGTTGGGGACAGGGTCAAGGACTTC. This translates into CSVGDRVKDF.